This T cell receptor beta chain was sequenced during a study of T cells in Graves' hyperthyroidism and ophthalmopathy. Study-wide results and caveats: Most thyroid clonotypes expanded above 0.001 appeared in blood too. With a median lead of 6.5 months before onset, the model predicted ophthalmopathy.

The hyperthyroidism was newly diagnosed and had lasted under 2 months; the patients were aged 18 to 65. Researchers barred patients who had uncontrolled infection, other autoimmune disease, pregnancy or lactation. V lost 5 bases and J lost 2; bases outside the gene matches: 12. The germline V gene encodes CDR1 MRHNA and CDR2 SNTAGT. The CDR3 has 17 amino acids. Amplification yielded TCR beta CDR3 regions, with RNA transcripts as the source. The study used the HTBI primer set for a first-round RT-PCR of the TCR CDR3. TCRdb independently ran MiXCR on the multiplex PCR reads; one entry per CDR3 protein. This sample has 350,000 to 400,000 distinct CDR3 sequences, with about 19% found just once. This clonotype was seen at least ten times. Its antigen is unidentified.

The clonotype comes from a woman under 30 with Graves' hyperthyroidism. Sequenced sample: blood. The chain employs TRBV6-4 and TRBJ1-2, with 9 bases identical to TRBD1. CDR3 nucleotide sequence: TGTGCCAGCAGTCCCGGGACAGGGAGGTTAAGAAACTATGGCTACACCTTC. This gives the protein CASSPGTGRLRNYGYTF.